These 21 T cell receptor beta chains came from one sample sequenced in a study of cytomegalovirus exposure and HLA in healthy donors. PCR amplification relied on 60 Vbeta primers (plus 13 Jbeta primers). Method: immunoSEQ multiplex PCR; TCRdb's copy keeps in-frame clones and lacks some. In the table there are around 150,000 clones, 75% of which are singletons. Source material: PBMCs. The receptors here all came from a male donor in good health and CMV-seronegative.

The chain has TRBV27 and TRBJ1-5; D call uncertain. Germline CDR1 MNHEY, CDR2 SMNVEV (reference sequence). V lost 0 bases and J 7 bases, leaving 7 bases between the germline ends. The CDR3 length is 13 residues. CDR3 nucleotide sequence: TGTGCCAGCAGTTTATCGATCGGGCAGCCCCAGCATTTT. Translating gives CASSLSIGQPQHF.

The rearrangement uses TRBV6-5 and TRBJ2-2; D is unresolved. Deletions cut 2 bases from V and 3 bases from J, with 7 bases between. The CDR3 extends over 14 amino acids. From germline, CDR1 is MNHEY and CDR2 SVGAGI. CDR3 coding DNA: TGTGCCAGCAGTTACGATCCGGACACCGGGGAGCTGTTTTTT. This codes for CASSYDPDTGELFF.

The V call is TRBV18, the J call TRBJ2-4; TRBD1 matches at 10 bases. The CDR3 loop spans 16 amino acids. Germline assignment: CDR1 KGHSH and CDR2 LQKENI. V gave up 3 bases and J gave up 0 bases; unmatched junction bases: 2. The CDR3 region is CASSPTGGLAKNIQYF. DNA of the CDR3: TGTGCCAGCTCACCGACAGGGGGCCTAGCCAAAAACATTCAGTACTTC.

The rearrangement links TRBV18 to TRBJ1-1; D ambiguous. The V gene's germline CDR1 is KGHSH and CDR2 LQKENI. The length of the CDR3 is 13 residues. V was clipped by 6 bases and J by 2 bases, with 10 bases between them. Here the CDR3 DNA reads TGTGCCAGCTCGGAGGGAGGCAACACTGAAGCTTTCTTT. This sequence encodes CASSEGGNTEAFF.

The rearrangement links TRBV9 to TRBJ2-3; 7 bases fit TRBD1. The CDR3 is 16 residues long. Germline V gene data show CDR1 as SGDLS and CDR2 as YYNGEE. J lost 0 bases, V lost 3 bases, and 7 bases had no gene match. CDR3 protein: CASSALTGLSTDTQYF. The CDR3 coding sequence is TGTGCCAGCAGCGCATTGACAGGGTTGAGCACAGATACGCAGTATTTT. Using reference TRBV9 and TRBJ2-3 for the parts outside the CDR3, the full variable domain is DSGVTQTPKHLITATGQRVTLRCSPRSGDLSVYWYQQSLDQGLQFLIQYYNGEERAKGNILERFSAQQFPDLHSELNLSSLELGDSALYFCASSALTGLSTDTQYFGPGTRLTVL.

This chain joins TRBV27 and TRBJ1-3, with D perhaps TRBD1 (5 bases). Germline V gene sequence: CDR1 MNHEY, CDR2 SMNVEV (reference sequence). The CDR3 length is 15 residues. Trimming removed 2 bases at V and 1 base at J, with 9 bases between. CDR3 amino acids: CASSLGGGSGNTIYF. In nucleotides, the CDR3 is TGTGCCAGCAGTTTAGGGGGAGGTTCTGGAAACACCATATATTTT.

The chain's CDR3 is CASSQDGGRSDQPQHF. CDR3 bases: TGCGCCAGCAGCCAAGATGGAGGCAGGAGCGATCAGCCCCAGCATTTT. The rearrangement uses TRBV4-1 and TRBJ1-5; D unclear. The V end was cut by 0 bases, the J end by 5 bases, with 14 bases between. The CDR3 has 16 residues. The V gene's germline CDR1 is MGHRA and CDR2 YSYEKL.

The chain recombines TRBV27 with TRBJ2-7; 7 bases map to TRBD1. The germline V gene encodes CDR1 MNHEY and CDR2 SMNVEV (reference sequence). The V gene end was trimmed by 2 bases and the J gene end by 6 bases; junction bases not matched to a gene: 4. The CDR3 is made up of 13 amino acids. CDR3 nucleotides: TGTGCCAGCAGTTTAACAGGGGAGAGCGAGCAGTACTTC. Its translation: CASSLTGESEQYF.

The chain employs TRBV7-6 and TRBJ2-1; TRBD2 agrees at 10 bases. This CDR3 is 15 amino acids long. Germline V gene lookup returns CDR1 SGHVS and CDR2 FNYEAQ. The V gene end was trimmed by 5 bases and the J gene end by 2 bases; junction bases not matched to a gene: 3. The CDR3 DNA reads as TGTGCCAGCAGCCCGGGACTAGCGACCTACAATGAGCAGTTCTTC. Translated: CASSPGLATYNEQFF.

The chain recombines TRBV9 with TRBJ2-7, with D unclear. V was trimmed by 0 bases and J by 0 bases, leaving 10 bases between them. CDR1 and CDR2 from the germline V gene are SGDLS and YYNGEE. The length of the CDR3 is 15 residues. Written as DNA, the CDR3 is TGTGCCAGCAGCGTAGCCGCCGCAGTCTCCTACGAGCAGTACTTC. This gives the protein CASSVAAAVSYEQYF. The entire variable domain, with the rest obtained from reference TRBV9 and TRBJ2-7, is as follows: DSGVTQTPKHLITATGQRVTLRCSPRSGDLSVYWYQQSLDQGLQFLIQYYNGEERAKGNILERFSAQQFPDLHSELNLSSLELGDSALYFCASSVAAAVSYEQYFGPGTRLTVT.

The gene calls are TRBV14 and TRBJ1-2, with D perhaps matching TRBD1 (5 bases). The CDR3 length is 13 residues. V dropped 0 bases and J dropped 7 bases, with 9 bases sitting between them. Per the germline V gene, CDR1 is SGHDN and CDR2 is FVKESK. The CDR3: CASSQDSRVGYTF. CDR3 nucleotide sequence: TGTGCCAGCAGCCAAGATAGCAGGGTTGGCTACACCTTC.

V and J are TRBV27 and TRBJ1-1, with D possibly TRBD1 on 5 matching bases. V was clipped by 0 bases and J by 4 bases, with 15 bases between them. Germline CDR1 reads MNHEY; CDR2 reads SMNVEV (reference sequence). This CDR3 has 16 residues. This CDR3 reads CASSLSAGMLGTEAFF. The DNA for the CDR3 is TGTGCCAGCAGTTTATCGGCAGGGATGCTAGGCACTGAAGCTTTCTTT.

V and J are TRBV6-5 and TRBJ2-7, with TRBD1 matching 9 bases. With V trimmed by 7 bases and J by 3 bases, 4 bases remained unmatched. The CDR3 is 13 amino acids. Germline CDR1 MNHEY, CDR2 SVGAGI. CDR3 in amino acids: CASTRGQGYEQYF. CDR3 DNA: TGTGCCAGCACCAGGGGACAGGGCTACGAGCAGTACTTC.

V usage is TRBV6-5 and J usage is TRBJ2-5; D remains ambiguous. Looked up from germline, CDR1 is MNHEY and CDR2 is SVGAGI. This CDR3 region has 15 residues. V lost 0 bases to trimming and J lost 5 bases, with 13 bases between them. Here the CDR3 DNA reads TGTGCCAGCAGTTACTCGGGTGCTAGGTTGGAGACCCAGTACTTC. It specifies CASSYSGARLETQYF.

The chain carries TRBV9 and TRBJ1-3, with unresolved D. Trimming stripped 0 bases from V and 0 bases from J, with 13 bases between. Per the germline V gene, CDR1 is SGDLS and CDR2 is YYNGEE. This CDR3 comprises 17 residues. CDR3 sequence reads: CASSVDYWVGSGNTIYF. In nucleotides, the CDR3 is TGTGCCAGCAGCGTAGACTATTGGGTCGGCTCTGGAAACACCATATATTTT.

J is TRBJ2-1 and V is TRBV28; 9 nucleotides agree with TRBD2. The J segment lost 4 bases and the V segment lost 4 bases, leaving 5 bases of the junction unmatched. Germline CDR1 reads MDHEN; CDR2 reads SYDVKM. The CDR3 has 15 amino acids. The chain's CDR3 is CASSSTSGAYNEQFF. CDR3 nucleotide sequence: TGTGCCAGCAGTTCGACTAGCGGTGCTTACAATGAGCAGTTCTTC.

This sequence joins TRBV2 and TRBJ1-2; D gene ambiguous. Trimming pared 6 bases from V and 7 bases from J, leaving 9 bases between. Per germline, CDR1 SNHLY and CDR2 FYNNEI. This CDR3 is built from 11 residues. CDR3 region: CASRQAGGYTF. The CDR3 nucleotides read TGTGCCAGCAGGCAGGCAGGTGGCTACACCTTC.

The chain links TRBV4-1 to TRBJ2-1; 10 bases align to TRBD1. The CDR3 length is 16 residues. Trimming at V came to 2 bases and at J to 9 bases, leaving 10 bases not matched to a gene. From germline, CDR1 is MGHRA and CDR2 YSYEKL. Here the CDR3 reads CASSQSGTGDNAEQFF. CDR3 DNA sequence: TGCGCCAGCAGCCAATCCGGGACAGGGGATAACGCTGAGCAGTTCTTC.

This rearrangement joins TRBV9 to TRBJ1-4; TRBD1 matches 7 bases. The CDR3 runs to 15 residues. After removal of 3 bases from V and 0 bases from J, the junction contained 2 bases not matched to a gene. The germline CDR1 and CDR2 sequences are SGDLS and YYNGEE. The CDR3 loop reads CASSGGQTTNEKLFF. CDR3 in DNA: TGTGCCAGCAGCGGGGGACAGACAACTAATGAAAAACTGTTTTTT. Based on the CDR3 plus reference TRBV9 and TRBJ1-4, the full variable domain is DSGVTQTPKHLITATGQRVTLRCSPRSGDLSVYWYQQSLDQGLQFLIQYYNGEERAKGNILERFSAQQFPDLHSELNLSSLELGDSALYFCASSGGQTTNEKLFFGSGTQLSVL.

This chain links TRBV27 with TRBJ1-1, with D maybe TRBD1 (5 bases). Trimming removed 8 bases from V and 1 base from J, with 11 bases in between. Per the germline V gene, CDR1 is MNHEY and CDR2 is SMNVEV (reference sequence). The CDR3 length is 13 residues. The CDR3 coding sequence is TGTGCCAGCTGCTCACAGGCGAACACTGAAGCTTTCTTT. The encoded protein is CASCSQANTEAFF.

This clone was picked up one time. The chain links TRBV9 to TRBJ2-5; 12 positions agree with TRBD2. Losses at the gene ends were 2 bases for V and 5 bases for J; bases not matched to a gene: 10. Germline CDR1 is SGDLS and CDR2 is YYNGEE. This CDR3 has 17 amino acids. The CDR3 spells CASSVGLAGTSGETQYF. CDR3 nucleotide sequence: TGTGCCAGCAGCGTTGGACTAGCGGGAACCTCGGGTGAGACCCAGTACTTC.